This T cell receptor (beta chain) was recovered during a study of shared clonotypes between healthy human individuals. Study details: Per-donor plates numbered three CD4 naive, three CD4 memory, two CD8 naive and one CD8 memory.

This CDR3 is built from 13 residues. Germline-derived CDR1 and CDR2 are MNHNY and SVGAGI (reference sequence). The ends were cut back, 5 bases at V and 0 bases at J, with 7 bases in the middle. This clone has a handful of counts. Data came from immunoSEQ multiplex PCR; TCRdb stores just in-frame clones and leaves some out. In the table there are around 560,000 clones, around 95% of which are singletons. Naive CD8 cells were CD45RO-negative, positively selected for CCR7, excluding terminally differentiated effector memory CD45RA+ cells. The sequence was obtained from a woman between 25 and 40 years old in good health. The sequencing input was naive CD8+ T cells sorted from blood. V is TRBV6-6 and J is TRBJ1-1; D remains ambiguous. The CDR3 DNA sequence: TGTGCCAGCAGTGACCAGTTGAACACTGAAGCTTTCTTT. It yields the protein CASSDQLNTEAFF.